Included here is one TCR beta chain sequence, with context. This sample was taken from a study of technical replicates of blood from four donors. V was cut by 4 bases and J by 1 base, with 9 bases left in between. This CDR3 is 14 amino acids long. Looked up from germline, CDR1 is SGHDT and CDR2 is YYEEEE. Profiled with immunoSEQ multiplex PCR; TCRdb holds only in-frame clones, not every one. In the table there are 80,000 or so clones, more than 80% of which are singletons. The source is a human donor in good health. Some clones in this sample may be carry-over from other donors' samples. This chain uses TRBV5-6 with TRBJ1-5; tentatively, D is TRBD1 (5 bases). The material sequenced was PBMCs. The CDR3 bases are TGTGCCAGCAGCGCTCAGGGCAGCAATCAGCCCCAGCATTTT. This sequence encodes CASSAQGSNQPQHF.